The clone carrying this T cell receptor beta chain was counted between two and nine times. The antigen is unknown. The sample belongs to a study of response to subunit inactivated influenza vaccine. The CDR3 has 13 amino acids. The V and J ends lost 6 bases and 1 base, in that order; junction bases with no gene match: 2. Germline V gene data show CDR1 as DFQATT and CDR2 as SNEGSKA (reference sequence). General study points: Few new T cells, the authors suggested, are recruited by each seasonal influenza vaccination.

TCRdb ran MiXCR on the RT-PCR reads and lists one entry per CDR3 protein. The sample carries under 850,000 distinct CDR3 sequences, approximately 18% recorded once. The origin of this receptor is a man aged 45 to 65 who received an inactivated influenza vaccine. The specimen comprised PBMCs from blood, sampled about 5 days after vaccination. The gene calls are TRBV20-1 and TRBJ2-4; 8 bases map to TRBD1. CDR3 residues: CSANRGAKNIQYF. The DNA of the CDR3 is TGCAGTGCCAACAGGGGGGCCAAAAACATTCAGTACTTC.